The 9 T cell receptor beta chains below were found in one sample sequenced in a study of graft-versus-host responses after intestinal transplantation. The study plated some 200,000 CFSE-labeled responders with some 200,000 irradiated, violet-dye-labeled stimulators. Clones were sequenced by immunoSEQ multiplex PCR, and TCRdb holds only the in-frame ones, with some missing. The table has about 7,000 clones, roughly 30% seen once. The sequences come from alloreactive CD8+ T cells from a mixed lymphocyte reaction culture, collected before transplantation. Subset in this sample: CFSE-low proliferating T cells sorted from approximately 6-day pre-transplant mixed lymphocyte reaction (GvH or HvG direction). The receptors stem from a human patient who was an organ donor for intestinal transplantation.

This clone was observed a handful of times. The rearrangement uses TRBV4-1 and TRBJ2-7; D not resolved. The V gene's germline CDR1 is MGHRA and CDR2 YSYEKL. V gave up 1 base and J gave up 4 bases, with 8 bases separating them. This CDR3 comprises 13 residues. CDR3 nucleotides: TGCGCCAGCAGCCAAGGGGGAATATACGAGCAGTACTTC. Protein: CASSQGGIYEQYF.

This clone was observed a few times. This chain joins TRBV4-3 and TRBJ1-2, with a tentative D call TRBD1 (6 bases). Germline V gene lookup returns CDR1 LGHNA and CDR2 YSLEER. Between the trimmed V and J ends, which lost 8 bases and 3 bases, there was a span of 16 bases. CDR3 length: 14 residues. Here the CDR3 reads CASHDWGADYGYTF. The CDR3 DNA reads TGCGCCAGCCACGATTGGGGGGCGGACTATGGCTACACCTTC.

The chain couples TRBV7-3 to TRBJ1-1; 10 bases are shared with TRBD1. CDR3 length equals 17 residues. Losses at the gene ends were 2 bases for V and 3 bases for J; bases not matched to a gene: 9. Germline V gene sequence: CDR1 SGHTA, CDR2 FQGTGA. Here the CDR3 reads CASSLVGTGVQYTEAFF. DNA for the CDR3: TGTGCCAGCAGCTTAGTTGGGACAGGGGTACAATACACTGAAGCTTTCTTT.

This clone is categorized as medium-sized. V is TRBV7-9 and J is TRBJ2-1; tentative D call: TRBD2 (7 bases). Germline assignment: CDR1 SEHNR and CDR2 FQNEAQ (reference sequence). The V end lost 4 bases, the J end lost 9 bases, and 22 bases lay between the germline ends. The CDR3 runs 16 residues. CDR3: CASSSVAGAPGPEQFF. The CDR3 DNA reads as TGTGCCAGCAGCTCGGTGGCGGGGGCCCCGGGGCCTGAGCAGTTCTTC.

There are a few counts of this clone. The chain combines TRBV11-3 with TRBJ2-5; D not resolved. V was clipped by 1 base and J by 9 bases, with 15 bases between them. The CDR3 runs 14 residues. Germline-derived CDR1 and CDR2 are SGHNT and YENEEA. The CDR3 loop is CASSLGPPEWAQYF. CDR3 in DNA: TGTGCCAGCAGCTTAGGTCCCCCAGAGTGGGCCCAGTACTTC.

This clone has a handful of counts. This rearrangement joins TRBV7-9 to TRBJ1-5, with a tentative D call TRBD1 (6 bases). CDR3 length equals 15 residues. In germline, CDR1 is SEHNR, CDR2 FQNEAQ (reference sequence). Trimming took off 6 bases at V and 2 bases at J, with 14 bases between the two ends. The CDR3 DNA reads TGTGCCAGCAGTTCGGACAGACCATGCAATCAGCCCCAGCATTTT. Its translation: CASSSDRPCNQPQHF. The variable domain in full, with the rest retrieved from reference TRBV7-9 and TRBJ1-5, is DTGVSQNPRHKITKRGQNVTFRCDPISEHNRLYWYRQTLGQGPEFLTYFQNEAQLEKSRLLSDRFSAERPKGSFSTLEIQRTEQGDSAMYLCASSSDRPCNQPQHFGDGTRLSIL.

This chain's CDR3 is CASSPWPGQGKNSPLHF. In nucleotides, the CDR3 is TGTGCCAGCAGCCCGTGGCCGGGACAAGGAAAAAATTCACCCCTCCACTTT. This rearrangement joins TRBV5-8 to TRBJ1-6; TRBD1 might be the D (6 bases). V lost 4 bases, J lost 7 bases, and 21 bases lay in between. The CDR3 is 17 amino acids. The germline V gene has CDR1 SGHTS and CDR2 YDEGEE.

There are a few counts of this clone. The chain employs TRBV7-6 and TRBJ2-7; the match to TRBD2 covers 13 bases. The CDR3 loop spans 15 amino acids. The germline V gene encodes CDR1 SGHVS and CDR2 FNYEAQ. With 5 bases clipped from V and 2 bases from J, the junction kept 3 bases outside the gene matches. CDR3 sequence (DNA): TGTGCCAGCAGCCCAGGGACTAGCGGGGCCTACGAGCAGTACTTC. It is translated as CASSPGTSGAYEQYF.

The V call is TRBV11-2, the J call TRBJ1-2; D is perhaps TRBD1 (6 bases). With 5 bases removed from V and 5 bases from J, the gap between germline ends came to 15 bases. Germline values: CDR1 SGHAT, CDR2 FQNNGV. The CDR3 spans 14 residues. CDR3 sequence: CASSTRPRGYGYTF. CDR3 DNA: TGTGCCAGCAGCACCCGGCCCAGGGGATATGGCTACACCTTC.